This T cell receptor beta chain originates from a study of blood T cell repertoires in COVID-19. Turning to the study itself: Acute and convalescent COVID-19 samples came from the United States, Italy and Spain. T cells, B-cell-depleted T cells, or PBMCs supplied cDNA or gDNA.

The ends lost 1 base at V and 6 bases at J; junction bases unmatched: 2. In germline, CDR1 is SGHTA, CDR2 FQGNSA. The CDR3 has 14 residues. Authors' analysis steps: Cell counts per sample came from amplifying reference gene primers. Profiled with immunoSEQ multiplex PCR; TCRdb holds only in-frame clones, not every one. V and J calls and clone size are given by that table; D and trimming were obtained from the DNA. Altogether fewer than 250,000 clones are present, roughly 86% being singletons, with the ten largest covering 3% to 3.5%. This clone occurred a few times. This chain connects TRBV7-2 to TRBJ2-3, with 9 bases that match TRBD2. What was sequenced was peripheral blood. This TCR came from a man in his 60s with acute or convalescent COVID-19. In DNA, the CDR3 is TGTGCCAGCAGCTTAGGGACTAGCGTCGATACGCAGTATTTT. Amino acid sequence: CASSLGTSVDTQYF.